Below are 4 T cell receptor beta chains sequenced from a single sample in a study of CD8 T cells in ankylosing spondylitis. TCRdb re-called the 5' RACE reads with MiXCR, one entry per CDR3 protein. This table holds about 220,000 distinct CDR3 sequences, 5.5% to 7.5% found once. Study conclusions and caveats: Apparently characteristic of ankylosing spondylitis blood was a TCR beta motif (about 8 highly homologous variants).

Antigens for these TCRs are unknown. Source material: blood, either unsorted or a sorted T cell fraction (not recorded which). Receptor source: a male donor with ankylosing spondylitis.

This clonotype appeared many times. V and J are TRBV7-6 and TRBJ1-5; D remains ambiguous. Germline CDR1 and CDR2: SGHVS and FNYEAQ. This CDR3 contains 14 residues. V shed 2 bases and J shed 1 base, with 6 bases lying between them. For the CDR3, the DNA is TGTGCCAGCAGCTTATCCGCCAGCAATCAGCCCCAGCATTTT. Amino acids: CASSLSASNQPQHF.

This clonotype has a count of ten or more. The chain employs TRBV6-2 or TRBV6-3 and TRBJ1-5, with TRBD1 as a possible D gene (6 bases). Trimming took off 6 bases at V and 5 bases at J, with 14 bases between the two ends. CDR3 length: 14 residues. CDR1 is MNHEY, CDR2 SVGEGT, per germline. The CDR3, as DNA: TGTGCCAGCAGCGGCGGGGCAGGGGATCAGCCCCAGCATTTT. As protein: CASSGGAGDQPQHF.

At least ten counts were recorded for this clonotype. The chain recombines TRBV4-1 with TRBJ1-2, with D unclear. The V end was cut by 1 base, the J end by 6 bases, with 9 bases between. From germline, CDR1 is MGHRA and CDR2 YSYEKL. The CDR3 is 13 amino acids. The CDR3 bases are TGCGCCAGCAGCCAAGGGGCGAACCATGGCTACACCTTC. It codes for CASSQGANHGYTF.

This clonotype was found a few times. The chain carries TRBV7-8 and TRBJ1-3, with D uncertain. The germline gives CDR1 SGHVS, CDR2 FQNEAQ. This CDR3 contains 15 residues. Between the trimmed V and J ends, which lost 1 base and 7 bases, there was a span of 14 bases. CDR3 sequence (DNA): TGTGCCAGCAGCTTAGAGTTTTTCTTTGCGAACACCATATATTTT. Protein: CASSLEFFFANTIYF.